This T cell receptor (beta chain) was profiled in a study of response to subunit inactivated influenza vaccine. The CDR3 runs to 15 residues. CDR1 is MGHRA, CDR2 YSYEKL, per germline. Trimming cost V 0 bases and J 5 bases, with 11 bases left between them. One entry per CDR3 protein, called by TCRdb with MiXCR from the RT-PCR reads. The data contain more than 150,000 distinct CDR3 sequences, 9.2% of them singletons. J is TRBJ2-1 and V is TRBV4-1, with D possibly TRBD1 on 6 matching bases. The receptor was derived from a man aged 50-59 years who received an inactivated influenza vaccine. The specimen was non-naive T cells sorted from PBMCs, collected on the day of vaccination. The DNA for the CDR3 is TGCGCCAGCAGCCAAGACCCAGGGGTCAACAATGAGCAGTTCTTC. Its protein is CASSQDPGVNNEQFF.